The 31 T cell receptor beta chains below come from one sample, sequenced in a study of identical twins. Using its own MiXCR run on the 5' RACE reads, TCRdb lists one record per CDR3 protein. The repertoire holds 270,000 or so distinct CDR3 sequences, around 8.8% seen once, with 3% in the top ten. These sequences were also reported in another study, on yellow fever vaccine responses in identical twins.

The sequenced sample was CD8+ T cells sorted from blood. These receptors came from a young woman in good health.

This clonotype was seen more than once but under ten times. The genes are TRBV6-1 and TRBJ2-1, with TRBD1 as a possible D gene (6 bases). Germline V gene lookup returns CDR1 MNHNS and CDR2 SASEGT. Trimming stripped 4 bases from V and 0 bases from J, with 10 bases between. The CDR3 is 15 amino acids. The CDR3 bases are TGTGCCAGCAGTGCCCAAGGGGGCTCCTACAATGAGCAGTTCTTC. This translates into CASSAQGGSYNEQFF.

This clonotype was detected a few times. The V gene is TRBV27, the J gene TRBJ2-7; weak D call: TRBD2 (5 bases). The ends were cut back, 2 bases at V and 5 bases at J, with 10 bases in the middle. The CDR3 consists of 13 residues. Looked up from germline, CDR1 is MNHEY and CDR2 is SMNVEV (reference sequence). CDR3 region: CASSLGLANEQYF. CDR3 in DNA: TGTGCCAGCAGTTTAGGCCTAGCCAACGAGCAGTACTTC.

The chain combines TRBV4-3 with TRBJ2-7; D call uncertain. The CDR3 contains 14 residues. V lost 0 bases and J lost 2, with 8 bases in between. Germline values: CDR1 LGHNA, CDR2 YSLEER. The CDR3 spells CASSQDLGPYEQYF. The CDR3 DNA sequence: TGCGCCAGCAGCCAAGACCTAGGCCCCTACGAGCAGTACTTC.

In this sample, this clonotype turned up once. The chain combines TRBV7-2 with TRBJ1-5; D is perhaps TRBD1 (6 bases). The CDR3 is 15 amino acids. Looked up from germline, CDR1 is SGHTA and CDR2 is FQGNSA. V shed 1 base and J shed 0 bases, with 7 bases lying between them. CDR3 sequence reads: CASSLDRDSNQPQHF. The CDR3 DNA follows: TGTGCCAGCAGCTTAGACAGGGATAGCAATCAGCCCCAGCATTTT.

This CDR3 reads CASSPSGTGTYEQYF. The CDR3 bases are TGTGCCAGCAGCCCCTCCGGGACAGGGACCTACGAGCAGTACTTC. J is TRBJ2-7 and V is TRBV3-1; 9 bases are a match to TRBD1. With V trimmed by 4 bases and J by 2 bases, 6 bases remained unmatched. Per germline, CDR1 LGHDT and CDR2 YNNKEL (reference sequence). The CDR3 runs 15 residues.

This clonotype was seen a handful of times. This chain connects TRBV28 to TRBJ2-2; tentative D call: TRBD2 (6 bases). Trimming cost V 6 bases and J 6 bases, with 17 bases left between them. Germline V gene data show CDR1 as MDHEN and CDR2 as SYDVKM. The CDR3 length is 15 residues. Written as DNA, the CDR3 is TGTGCCAGCAGAGCACCTAGCGATAAGGCCGGGGAGCTGTTTTTT. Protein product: CASRAPSDKAGELFF.

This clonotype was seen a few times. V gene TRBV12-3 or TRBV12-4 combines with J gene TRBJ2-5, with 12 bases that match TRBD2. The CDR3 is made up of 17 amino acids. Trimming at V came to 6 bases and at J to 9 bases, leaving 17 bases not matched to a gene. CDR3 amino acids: CASREGTSGPPEEAQYF. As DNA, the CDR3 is TGTGCCAGCAGGGAGGGGACTAGCGGGCCCCCCGAGGAGGCCCAGTACTTC.

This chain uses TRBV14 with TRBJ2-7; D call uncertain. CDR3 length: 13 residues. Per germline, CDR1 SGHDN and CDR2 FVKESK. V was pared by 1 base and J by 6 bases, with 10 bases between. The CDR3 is CASSQASFREQYF. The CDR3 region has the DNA TGTGCCAGCAGCCAAGCGTCGTTCCGCGAGCAGTACTTC. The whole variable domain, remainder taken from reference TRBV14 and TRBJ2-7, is EAGVTQFPSHSVIEKGQTVTLRCDPISGHDNLYWYRRVMGKEIKFLLHFVKESKQDESGMPNNRFLAERTGGTYSTLKVQPAELEDSGVYFCASSQASFREQYFGPGTRLTVT.

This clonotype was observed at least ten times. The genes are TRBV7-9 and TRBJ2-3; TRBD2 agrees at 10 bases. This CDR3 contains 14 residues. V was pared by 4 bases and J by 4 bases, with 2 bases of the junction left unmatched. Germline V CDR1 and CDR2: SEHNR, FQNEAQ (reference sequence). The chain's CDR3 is CASSYLAGADTQYF. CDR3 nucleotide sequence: TGTGCCAGCAGCTACCTAGCGGGGGCAGATACGCAGTATTTT. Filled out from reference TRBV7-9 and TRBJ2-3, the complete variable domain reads DTGVSQNPRHKITKRGQNVTFRCDPISEHNRLYWYRQTLGQGPEFLTYFQNEAQLEKSRLLSDRFSAERPKGSFSTLEIQRTEQGDSAMYLCASSYLAGADTQYFGPGTRLTVL.

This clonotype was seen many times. The CDR3 nucleotides read TGTGCCAGCAGTTTCGGGGTCCTCAGCACAGATACGCAGTATTTT. It codes for CASSFGVLSTDTQYF. The chain couples TRBV11-2 to TRBJ2-3; perhaps TRBD2 as D (5 bases). The V and J ends lost 6 bases and 0 bases respectively, with 13 bases between them. The germline V gene encodes CDR1 SGHAT and CDR2 FQNNGV. The CDR3 length is 15 residues. Full variable domain (remainder filled in from reference TRBV11-2 and TRBJ2-3): EAGVAQSPRYKIIEKRQSVAFWCNPISGHATLYWYQQILGQGPKLLIQFQNNGVVDDSQLPKDRFSAERLKGVDSTLKIQPAKLEDSAVYLCASSFGVLSTDTQYFGPGTRLTVL.

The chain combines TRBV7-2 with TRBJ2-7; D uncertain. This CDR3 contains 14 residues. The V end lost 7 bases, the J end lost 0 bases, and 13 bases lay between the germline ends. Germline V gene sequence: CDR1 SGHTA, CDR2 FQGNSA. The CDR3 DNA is TGTGCCAGCACCGAAAGGGAAAGCTCCTACGAGCAGTACTTC. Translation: CASTERESSYEQYF.

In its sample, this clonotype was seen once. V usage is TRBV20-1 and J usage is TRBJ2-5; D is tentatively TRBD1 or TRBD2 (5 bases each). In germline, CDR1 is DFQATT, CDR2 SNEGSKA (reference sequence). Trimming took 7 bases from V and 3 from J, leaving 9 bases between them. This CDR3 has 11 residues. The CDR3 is CSVGVEETQYF. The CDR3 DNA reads TGCAGTGTGGGGGTTGAAGAGACCCAGTACTTC.

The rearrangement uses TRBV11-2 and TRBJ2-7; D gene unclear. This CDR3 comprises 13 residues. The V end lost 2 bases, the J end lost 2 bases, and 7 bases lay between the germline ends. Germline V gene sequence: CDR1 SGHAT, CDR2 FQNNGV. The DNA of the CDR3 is TGTGCCAGCAGCTTACAACACCCCTACGAGCAGTACTTC. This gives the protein CASSLQHPYEQYF. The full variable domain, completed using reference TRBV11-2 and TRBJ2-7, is EAGVAQSPRYKIIEKRQSVAFWCNPISGHATLYWYQQILGQGPKLLIQFQNNGVVDDSQLPKDRFSAERLKGVDSTLKIQPAKLEDSAVYLCASSLQHPYEQYFGPGTRLTVT.

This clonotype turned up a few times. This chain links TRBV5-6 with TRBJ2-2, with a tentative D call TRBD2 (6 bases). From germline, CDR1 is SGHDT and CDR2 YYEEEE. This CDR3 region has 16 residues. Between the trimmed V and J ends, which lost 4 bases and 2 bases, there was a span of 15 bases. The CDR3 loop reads CASSPRREANTGELFF. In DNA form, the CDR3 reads TGTGCCAGCAGCCCCCGGAGGGAGGCTAACACCGGGGAGCTGTTTTTT.

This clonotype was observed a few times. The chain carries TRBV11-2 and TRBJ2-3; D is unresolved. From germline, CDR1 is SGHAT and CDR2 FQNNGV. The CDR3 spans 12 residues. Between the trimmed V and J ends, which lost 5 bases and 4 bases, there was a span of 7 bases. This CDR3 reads CASSRLSDTQYF. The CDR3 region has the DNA TGTGCCAGCAGCCGTCTGTCAGATACGCAGTATTTT.

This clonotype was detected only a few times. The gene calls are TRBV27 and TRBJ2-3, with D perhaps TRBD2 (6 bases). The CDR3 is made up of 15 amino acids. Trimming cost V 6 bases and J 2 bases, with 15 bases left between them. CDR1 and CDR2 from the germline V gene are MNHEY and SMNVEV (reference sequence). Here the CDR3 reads CASRYLRGVTDTQYF. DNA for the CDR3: TGTGCCAGCAGATATCTGCGGGGAGTCACAGATACGCAGTATTTT.

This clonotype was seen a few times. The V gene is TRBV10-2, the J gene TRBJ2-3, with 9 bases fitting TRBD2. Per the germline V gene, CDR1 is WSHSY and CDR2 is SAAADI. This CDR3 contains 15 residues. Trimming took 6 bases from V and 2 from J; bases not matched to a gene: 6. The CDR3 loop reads CASRGRGGYTDTQYF. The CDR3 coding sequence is TGCGCCAGCAGGGGGCGGGGGGGATACACAGATACGCAGTATTTT.

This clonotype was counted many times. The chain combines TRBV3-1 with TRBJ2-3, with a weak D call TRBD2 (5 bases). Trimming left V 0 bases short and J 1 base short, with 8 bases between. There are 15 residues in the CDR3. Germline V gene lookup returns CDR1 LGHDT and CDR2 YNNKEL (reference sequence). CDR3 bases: TGTGCCAGCAGCCAAGATATAGCGCGCACAGATACGCAGTATTTT. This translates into CASSQDIARTDTQYF.

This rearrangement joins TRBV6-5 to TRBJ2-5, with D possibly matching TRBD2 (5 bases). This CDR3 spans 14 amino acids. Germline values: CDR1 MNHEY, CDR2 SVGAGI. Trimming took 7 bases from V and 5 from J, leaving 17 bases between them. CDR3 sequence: CASNSGDPQETQYF. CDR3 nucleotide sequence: TGTGCCAGCAATTCCGGGGATCCCCAGGAGACCCAGTACTTC.

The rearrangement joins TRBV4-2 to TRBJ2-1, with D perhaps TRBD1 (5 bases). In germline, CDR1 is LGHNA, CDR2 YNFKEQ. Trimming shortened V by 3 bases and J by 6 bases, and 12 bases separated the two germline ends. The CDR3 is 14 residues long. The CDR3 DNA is TGTGCCAGCAGCCATGGCACAGGTGGCAATGAGCAGTTCTTC. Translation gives CASSHGTGGNEQFF.

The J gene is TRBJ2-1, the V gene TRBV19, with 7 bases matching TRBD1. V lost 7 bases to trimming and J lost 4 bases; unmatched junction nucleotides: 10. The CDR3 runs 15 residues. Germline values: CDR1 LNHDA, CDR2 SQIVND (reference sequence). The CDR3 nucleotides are TGTGCCAGTACCTTGGGGACAGCCCATTACAATGAGCAGTTCTTC. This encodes CASTLGTAHYNEQFF.

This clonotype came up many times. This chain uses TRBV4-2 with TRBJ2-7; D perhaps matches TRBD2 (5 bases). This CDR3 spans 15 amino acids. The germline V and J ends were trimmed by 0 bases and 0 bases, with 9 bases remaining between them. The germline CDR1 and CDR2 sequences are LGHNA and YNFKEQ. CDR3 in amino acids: CASSQDTSPSYEQYF. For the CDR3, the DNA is TGTGCCAGCAGCCAAGACACTAGTCCCTCCTACGAGCAGTACTTC.

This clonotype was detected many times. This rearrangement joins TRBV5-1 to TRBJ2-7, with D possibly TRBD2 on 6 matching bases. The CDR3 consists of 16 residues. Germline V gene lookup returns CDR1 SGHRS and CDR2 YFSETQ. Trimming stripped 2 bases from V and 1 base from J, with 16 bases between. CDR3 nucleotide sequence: TGCGCCAGCAGCTTAAGCCGGGAGCACACTTCCTACGAGCAGTACTTC. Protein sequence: CASSLSREHTSYEQYF. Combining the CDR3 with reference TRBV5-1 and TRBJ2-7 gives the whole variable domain KAGVTQTPRYLIKTRGQQVTLSCSPISGHRSVSWYQQTPGQGLQFLFEYFSETQRNKGNFPGRFSGRQFSNSRSEMNVSTLELGDSALYLCASSLSREHTSYEQYFGPGTRLTVT.

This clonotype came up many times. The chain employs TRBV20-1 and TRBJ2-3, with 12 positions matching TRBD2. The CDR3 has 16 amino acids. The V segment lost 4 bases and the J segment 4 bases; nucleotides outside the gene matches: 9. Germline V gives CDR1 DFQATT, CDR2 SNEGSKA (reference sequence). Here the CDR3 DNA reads TGCAGTGCTAAGGACAGACTAGCGGGGGACGCAGATACGCAGTATTTT. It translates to CSAKDRLAGDADTQYF.

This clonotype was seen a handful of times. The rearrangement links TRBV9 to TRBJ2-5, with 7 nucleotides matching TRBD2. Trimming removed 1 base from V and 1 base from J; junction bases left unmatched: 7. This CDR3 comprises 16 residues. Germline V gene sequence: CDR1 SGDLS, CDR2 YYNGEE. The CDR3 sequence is CASSVRGGSVQETQYF. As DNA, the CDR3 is TGTGCCAGCAGCGTACGTGGCGGGAGTGTCCAAGAGACCCAGTACTTC.

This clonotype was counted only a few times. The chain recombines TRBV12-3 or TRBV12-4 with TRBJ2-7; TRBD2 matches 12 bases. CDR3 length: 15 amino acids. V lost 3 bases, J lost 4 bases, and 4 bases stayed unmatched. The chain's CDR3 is CASSFMTSGSYEQYF. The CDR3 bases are TGTGCCAGCAGTTTTATGACTAGCGGGAGTTACGAGCAGTACTTC.

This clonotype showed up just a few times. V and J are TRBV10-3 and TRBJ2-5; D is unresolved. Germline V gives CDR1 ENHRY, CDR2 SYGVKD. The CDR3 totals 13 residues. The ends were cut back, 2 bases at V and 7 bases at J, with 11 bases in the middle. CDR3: CAISEKGKGTQYF. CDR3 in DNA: TGTGCCATCAGTGAGAAAGGGAAAGGGACCCAGTACTTC.

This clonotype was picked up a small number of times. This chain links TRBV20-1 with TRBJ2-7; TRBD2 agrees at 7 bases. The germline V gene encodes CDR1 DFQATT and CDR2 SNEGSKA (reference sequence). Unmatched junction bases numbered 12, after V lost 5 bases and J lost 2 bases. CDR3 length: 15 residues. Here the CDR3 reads CSAPAFGGSPYEQYF. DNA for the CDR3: TGCAGTGCTCCGGCCTTCGGGGGGTCCCCCTACGAGCAGTACTTC.

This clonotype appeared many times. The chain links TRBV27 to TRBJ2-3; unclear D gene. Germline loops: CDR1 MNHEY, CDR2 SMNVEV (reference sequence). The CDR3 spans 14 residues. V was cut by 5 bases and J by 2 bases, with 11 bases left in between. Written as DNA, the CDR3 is TGTGCCAGCAGTCAAACTACCTACACAGATACGCAGTATTTT. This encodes CASSQTTYTDTQYF.

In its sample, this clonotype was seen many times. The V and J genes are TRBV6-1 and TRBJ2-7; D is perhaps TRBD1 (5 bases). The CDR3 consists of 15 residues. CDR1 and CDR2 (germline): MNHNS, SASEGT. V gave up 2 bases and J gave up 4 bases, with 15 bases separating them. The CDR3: CASSETEFGAYEQYF. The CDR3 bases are TGTGCCAGCAGTGAAACGGAGTTTGGGGCTTACGAGCAGTACTTC.

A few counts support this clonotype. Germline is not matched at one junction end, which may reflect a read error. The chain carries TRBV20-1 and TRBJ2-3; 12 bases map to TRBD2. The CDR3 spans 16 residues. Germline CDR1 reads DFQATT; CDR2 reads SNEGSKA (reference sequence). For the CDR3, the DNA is TGCAGTGCTGGAGAGATGACTAGCGGGAGTGTGGATACGCAGTATTTT. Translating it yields CSAGEMTSGSVDTQYF.